This T cell receptor beta chain was recorded in a study of CD8+CD57+ T cells in acquired aplastic anemia. Study-level information: CD4+ and CD8+ cells, once sorted, gave DNA averaging about 3 ug.

V shed 3 bases and J shed 6 bases, with 13 bases lying between them. Germline CDR1 reads SGHDT; CDR2 reads YYEEEE. This CDR3 is built from 15 residues. Patients sequenced had flow cytometry evidence of CD8+CD57+ cell expansion. By the time of blood sampling, patients had still received no therapy. Both TCR beta VDJ combination and CDR3 sequence profiling were carried out. Genomic DNA was the template for this profiling. TCRdb reprocessed the reads via MiXCR and lists one record per CDR3 protein. Among approximately 250,000 distinct CDR3 sequences, roughly 82% were seen once, and the ten largest hold roughly two fifths.

The J gene is TRBJ1-6, the V gene TRBV5-6; D uncertain. This TCR was recovered from a human donor with aplastic anemia. The material sequenced was sorted CD4+, CD8+, or CD8+CD57+ T cells (not recorded which) from PBMCs. DNA of the CDR3: TGTGCCAGCAGCTCCTACGGTCTAGGTAATTCACCCCTCCACTTT. Residues: CASSSYGLGNSPLHF.